These 11 T cell receptor beta chains share one sample of origin, sequenced in a study of PD-1 blockade in classical Hodgkin lymphoma. Each patient experienced a relapse that followed autologous stem cell transplantation, and brentuximab vedotin exposure varied. The data were produced by immunoSEQ multiplex PCR, yet TCRdb's version contains in-frame clones alone and is incomplete. Here the sample spans nearly 100,000 clones, around 80% being singletons. The specimen was peripheral blood mononuclear cells (PBMCs), collected at baseline. These receptors originate from a human donor with classical Hodgkin lymphoma.

The J gene is TRBJ2-3, the V gene TRBV4-1; possible D gene TRBD2, 6 bases. Trimming took 3 bases from V and 1 from J, leaving 20 bases between them. CDR1 is MGHRA, CDR2 YSYEKL, per germline. This CDR3 comprises 18 residues. Here the CDR3 DNA reads TGCGCCAGCAGCCAGGGTGGTAGCGGCCTACTTGGCACAGATACGCAGTATTTT. The encoded protein is CASSQGGSGLLGTDTQYF.

CDR3 residues: CASSGGFYNEQFF. For the CDR3, the DNA is TGTGCCAGCAGCGGCGGGTTTTACAATGAGCAGTTCTTC. V and J are TRBV5-8 and TRBJ2-1; weak D call: TRBD2 (5 bases). Trimming removed 4 bases from V and 4 bases from J, with 9 bases in between. Per the germline V gene, CDR1 is SGHTS and CDR2 is YDEGEE. This CDR3 spans 13 amino acids. Supplemented by reference TRBV5-8 and TRBJ2-1, the full variable domain reads EAGVTQSPTHLIKTRGQQATLRCSPISGHTSVYWYQQALGLGLQFLLWYDEGEERNRGNFPPRFSGRQFPNYSSELNVNALELEDSALYLCASSGGFYNEQFFGPGTRLTVL.

The chain uses TRBV1 and TRBJ1-1. TRBV1 counts as a pseudogene. The CDR3 extends over 15 amino acids. The CDR3 bases are TGCACCAGCAGCCCCCTCCGGGGGGCTCACACTGAAGCTTTCTTT. Its translation: CTSSPLRGAHTEAFF.

The chain employs TRBV15 and TRBJ2-1; 9 nucleotides line up with TRBD1. Germline CDR1 is LNHNV and CDR2 is YYDKDF (reference sequence). The junction had 5 bases not matched to a gene; V was cut back by 5 bases and J by 6 bases. The CDR3 loop spans 14 amino acids. The CDR3 is CATSRDRVSNEQFF. The CDR3 DNA sequence: TGTGCCACCAGCCGGGACAGGGTATCCAATGAGCAGTTCTTC.

The rearrangement joins TRBV11-1 to TRBJ2-2; D unresolved. Germline CDR1 SGHAT, CDR2 FQDESV (reference sequence). This CDR3 is 12 amino acids long. V was clipped by 4 bases and J by 3 bases, with 3 bases between them. The CDR3 bases are TGTGCCAGCAGCTCCTACACCGGGGAGCTGTTTTTT. Translation gives CASSSYTGELFF.

Turning to this clone: A single base separates this from a much larger clone, so it may be a read error. This specimen includes other DNA sequences encoding the same CDR3. CDR3 region: CASSRNTEAFF. CDR3 sequence (DNA): TGTGCCAGCAGCCGTAACACTGAAGCTTTCTTT. The chain links TRBV6-6 to TRBJ1-1; no reliable D call. This CDR3 spans 11 amino acids. V was trimmed by 6 bases and J by 2 bases, leaving 4 bases between them. Looked up from germline, CDR1 is MNHNY and CDR2 is SVGAGI (reference sequence).

V gene TRBV19 combines with J gene TRBJ2-7; TRBD1 matches 11 bases. Unmatched junction bases numbered 0, after V lost 5 bases and J lost 0 bases. The CDR3 loop spans 14 amino acids. Per the germline V gene, CDR1 is LNHDA and CDR2 is SQIVND (reference sequence). CDR3 DNA sequence: TGTGCCAGTAGTGGGACAGGGGGCTCCTACGAGCAGTACTTC. It is translated as CASSGTGGSYEQYF. Full variable domain (outside the CDR3, taken from reference TRBV19 and TRBJ2-7): DGGITQSPKYLFRKEGQNVTLSCEQNLNHDAMYWYRQDPGQGLRLIYYSQIVNDFQKGDIAEGYSVSREKKESFPLTVTSAQKNPTAFYLCASSGTGGSYEQYFGPGTRLTVT.

The chain recombines TRBV7-9 with TRBJ2-1; 10 bases fit TRBD2. V was pared by 5 bases and J by 5 bases, with 12 bases of the junction left unmatched. The CDR3 is 17 residues long. Germline lookup yields CDR1 SEHNR and CDR2 FQNEAQ (reference sequence). The CDR3 region is CASSPGQSGLADNEQFF. In nucleotides, the CDR3 is TGTGCCAGCAGCCCGGGACAGTCAGGACTAGCGGACAATGAGCAGTTCTTC.

The CDR3 spells CASSLEGLGNLAKNIQYF. CDR3 nucleotide sequence: TGCGCCAGCAGCTTGGAAGGACTGGGAAATCTAGCCAAAAACATTCAGTACTTC. The chain has TRBV5-1 and TRBJ2-4; TRBD2 might be the D (5 bases). The CDR3 is made up of 18 amino acids. The V and J ends lost 0 bases and 0 bases respectively, with 16 bases between them. Germline V CDR1 and CDR2: SGHRS, YFSETQ.

The rearrangement links TRBV5-1 to TRBJ2-7, with 8 bases matching TRBD2. The CDR3 has 15 amino acids. V dropped 4 bases and J dropped 3; count of bases not matched to a gene: 9. Per the germline V gene, CDR1 is SGHRS and CDR2 is YFSETQ. In DNA form, the CDR3 reads TGCGCCAGCAGCAGAGATAGGACTAGCAGCTACGAGCAGTACTTC. It translates to CASSRDRTSSYEQYF.

The chain employs TRBV6-5 and TRBJ2-1; 9 bases are shared with TRBD1. The V gene end was trimmed by 5 bases and the J gene end by 7 bases; junction bases not matched to a gene: 3. CDR3 length equals 13 residues. The V gene's germline CDR1 is MNHEY and CDR2 SVGAGI. The CDR3 nucleotides are TGTGCCAGCAGTAGGACAGGGGTGAATGAGCAGTTCTTC. It codes for CASSRTGVNEQFF.